Each of the 13 T cell receptor beta chains below was sequenced from the same sample in a study of cytomegalovirus exposure and HLA in healthy donors. The PCR was carried out with 60 Vbeta primers and 13 Jbeta primers. Sequencing used immunoSEQ multiplex PCR; TCRdb keeps in-frame clones, though not all of them. The sample holds about 220,000 clones, around 80% seen once. Sequencing input: PBMCs. These receptors were obtained from a man aged 35-49 years in good health and CMV-seropositive.

This chain connects TRBV29-1 to TRBJ1-5; weak D call: TRBD1 (5 bases). The CDR3 is made up of 13 amino acids. The germline V and J ends were trimmed by 7 bases and 0 bases, with 10 bases remaining between them. In germline, CDR1 is SQVTM, CDR2 ANQGSEA. CDR3 nucleotide sequence: TGCAGCGCTATGACAGATAGCAATCAGCCCCAGCATTTT. Protein product: CSAMTDSNQPQHF.

Only a few counts were recorded for this clone. V gene TRBV29-1 combines with J gene TRBJ2-7, with 10 bases identical to TRBD2. Germline lookup yields CDR1 SQVTM and CDR2 ANQGSEA. There are 15 residues in the CDR3. V shed 1 base and J 3 bases; nucleotides not matched to a gene: 6. Here the CDR3 reads CSVEGASGSGYEQYF. The CDR3 DNA sequence: TGCAGCGTTGAAGGGGCTAGCGGGAGCGGCTACGAGCAGTACTTC.

The chain carries TRBV19 and TRBJ1-2, with 7 bases that match TRBD1. Germline V gene lookup returns CDR1 LNHDA and CDR2 SQIVND (reference sequence). V was pared by 5 bases and J by 3 bases, with 3 bases of the junction left unmatched. This CDR3 comprises 13 residues. This CDR3 reads CASSQGGDYGYTF. DNA of the CDR3: TGTGCCAGTAGTCAGGGGGGCGACTATGGCTACACCTTC. Combining the CDR3 with reference TRBV19 and TRBJ1-2 gives the whole variable domain DGGITQSPKYLFRKEGQNVTLSCEQNLNHDAMYWYRQDPGQGLRLIYYSQIVNDFQKGDIAEGYSVSREKKESFPLTVTSAQKNPTAFYLCASSQGGDYGYTFGSGTRLTVV.

The rearrangement joins TRBV7-8 to TRBJ2-3, with 9 bases lining up with TRBD2. The CDR3 is 16 amino acids. With V trimmed by 7 bases and J by 0 bases, 8 bases remained unmatched. Per germline, CDR1 SGHVS and CDR2 FQNEAQ. The CDR3, as DNA: TGTGCCAGCACCCCTATAGCGGGGGCTAGCACAGATACGCAGTATTTT. Its translation is CASTPIAGASTDTQYF.

J is TRBJ1-1 and V is TRBV5-6; D uncertain. The CDR3 consists of 15 residues. The V gene lost 4 bases and the J gene lost 4 bases, with 17 bases spanning the gap. Germline lookup yields CDR1 SGHDT and CDR2 YYEEEE. CDR3 bases: TGTGCCAGCAGCCAACCCGACTTCACCTCCACTGAAGCTTTCTTT. The encoded protein is CASSQPDFTSTEAFF. The whole variable domain, filled in from reference TRBV5-6 and TRBJ1-1, reads DAGVTQSPTHLIKTRGQQVTLRCSPKSGHDTVSWYQQALGQGPQFIFQYYEEEERQRGNFPDRFSGHQFPNYSSELNVNALLLGDSALYLCASSQPDFTSTEAFFGQGTRLTVV.

The chain couples TRBV6-1 to TRBJ2-5; 7 bases line up with TRBD1. V shed 7 bases, J shed 0 bases, and the junction held 8 bases outside the gene matches. CDR3 length equals 15 residues. Germline lookup yields CDR1 MNHNS and CDR2 SASEGT. The CDR3 region has the DNA TGTGCCAGCAATACCGGGACAGCCAACCAAGAGACCCAGTACTTC. Protein product: CASNTGTANQETQYF.

Written as DNA, the CDR3 is TGTGCCAGCAGTGAATCCAGAAACACTGAAGCTTTCTTT. This encodes CASSESRNTEAFF. The V and J genes are TRBV25-1 and TRBJ1-1; D not certain. Germline values: CDR1 MGHDK, CDR2 SYGVNS. The CDR3 runs to 13 residues. V gave up 1 base and J gave up 2 bases, with 5 bases separating them.

V and J are TRBV7-9 and TRBJ1-1; possibly TRBD1 for D (5 bases). The V end was cut by 1 base, the J end by 0 bases, with 9 bases between. Germline CDR1 and CDR2: SEHNR and FQNEAQ (reference sequence). The CDR3 is made up of 15 amino acids. The DNA for the CDR3 is TGTGCCAGCAGCTTAGATCGGGGGGTGAACACTGAAGCTTTCTTT. Translated, it gives CASSLDRGVNTEAFF.

This clone was detected only a few times. This chain links TRBV5-6 with TRBJ1-4; D not resolved. Trimming stripped 0 bases from V and 3 bases from J, with 12 bases between. This CDR3 has 16 residues. Per the germline V gene, CDR1 is SGHDT and CDR2 is YYEEEE. CDR3 sequence: CASSLVSGPANEKLFF. CDR3 sequence (DNA): TGTGCCAGCAGCTTGGTCAGTGGGCCCGCTAATGAAAAACTGTTTTTT.

The V gene is TRBV30, the J gene TRBJ2-1, with 9 bases fitting TRBD2. Germline trimming cut 1 base from V and 3 bases from J; bases unmatched to any gene: 4. Germline lookup yields CDR1 GTSNPN and CDR2 SVGIG (reference sequence). The CDR3 totals 15 residues. The CDR3 is CAWSDLAGLYNEQFF. The CDR3 DNA follows: TGTGCCTGGAGTGACCTAGCGGGACTCTACAATGAGCAGTTCTTC.

The genes are TRBV9 and TRBJ1-1; 7 bases map to TRBD1. With 4 bases clipped from V and 0 bases from J, the junction kept 18 bases outside the gene matches. From germline, CDR1 is SGDLS and CDR2 YYNGEE. The CDR3 spans 19 residues. CDR3 in amino acids: CASSLRSGTVEFMNTEAFF. In nucleotides, the CDR3 is TGTGCCAGCAGCCTTCGCTCTGGGACAGTCGAATTCATGAACACTGAAGCTTTCTTT.

This clone was detected only a few times. The J gene is TRBJ1-1, the V gene TRBV18; TRBD1 is a possible D gene (6 bases). This CDR3 is 15 amino acids long. V was cut by 6 bases and J by 5 bases, with 19 bases left in between. Germline V gene lookup returns CDR1 KGHSH and CDR2 LQKENI. The CDR3 loop is CASSKGPGQGTEAFF. The CDR3 nucleotides are TGTGCCAGCTCCAAAGGGCCGGGACAAGGAACTGAAGCTTTCTTT.

The chain employs TRBV7-6 and TRBJ2-1; TRBD2 aligns across 9 bases. Germline lookup yields CDR1 SGHVS and CDR2 FNYEAQ. Germline trimming cut 1 base from V and 6 bases from J; bases unmatched to any gene: 4. The CDR3 extends over 15 amino acids. The CDR3 nucleotides are TGTGCCAGCAGCTTAGGCCTAGCGGGACTCAATGAGCAGTTCTTC. It specifies CASSLGLAGLNEQFF.